Below, one TCR beta chain is given with its context. Its matching antigen is unknown. Relative to the germline gene, one junction end is altered; a read error may explain this. The record originates from a study of T cells in Graves' hyperthyroidism and ophthalmopathy. Points from the study as a whole: Ophthalmopathy was distinguished from stable hyperthyroidism by 13 V-J signatures.

Germline V lookup: CDR1 MNHEY, CDR2 SVGEGT. The CDR3 sequence is 11 residues long. Amplification targeted TCR beta CDR3 regions from RNA transcripts. Initially, a first-round RT-PCR of the TCR CDR3 employed the HTBI primer set. TCRdb re-called the multiplex PCR reads with MiXCR, one entry per CDR3 protein. Altogether about 600,000 distinct CDR3 sequences are present, 16% being singletons, with the ten largest covering roughly 3.4%. Thyroid ultrasound and orbital computed tomography, with clinical symptoms and serum thyroxine and TRAb, informed diagnoses. This rearrangement joins TRBV6-2 or TRBV6-3 to TRBJ2-1; the D gene is possibly TRBD2 (6 bases). The sequencing input was blood. The source is a middle-aged woman with Graves' ophthalmopathy. The CDR3 is CASSRLGTHIF. The CDR3 bases are TGTGCCAGCAGCCGATTGGGGACTCATATCTTC.